This T cell receptor (beta chain) was observed in a study of vaccination and CD4 T cells after COVID-19. Remarks on this clonotype: Its antigen remains unknown.

The treatment was: approximately nine-day PBMC culture with coronavirus spike peptide pools or control peptides (ViraFEST assay). Sequencing of cultured CD4+ T cell DNA used the Oncomine TCR Beta short-read assay. TCRdb itself ran the PCR reads through MiXCR, one entry per CDR3 protein. The sample lists about 20,000 distinct CDR3 sequences; around three quarters were seen once. The sequence derives from a human donor who had recovered from COVID-19. Sequencing was carried out using CD4+ T cells from blood, cultured in vitro.

CDR3 sequence reads: CASSQRRGRGNTEAFF. The CDR3 nucleotides are TGCGCCAGCAGTCAACGTAGGGGTCGGGGGAACACTGAAGCTTTCTTT. This chain joins TRBV23-1 and TRBJ1-1, with D possibly TRBD1 on 5 matching bases. TRBV23-1 is labeled an ORF, and its function is uncertain. This CDR3 is built from 16 residues. V was clipped by 2 bases and J by 1 base, with 14 bases between them.